A selection of T cell receptor beta chains follows, all from one sample in a study of blood T cell repertoires in COVID-19. Some clones are missing from TCRdb's copy, which holds only in-frame ones; the method was immunoSEQ multiplex PCR. This repertoire shows some 220,000 clones, 65% to 85% found once; its top ten account for roughly 13%. Sequencing was done on a sample of peripheral blood. The receptors come from a human donor in a cohort sampled during active COVID-19. The CDR3 runs from the conserved cysteine through the conserved F or W. A D gene is named only where the DNA matches it firmly. Not all rows give a size; the values are once, few, many and, for expanded clones, a class.

V gene	clone size	J gene	D gene	CDR3 DNA	CDR3 protein
TRBV6-5	NA	TRBJ1-2	NA	TGTGCCAGCAGTTGGGATGGGGAGAGGGAGGGTAGCTACACCTTC	CASSWDGEREGSYTF
TRBV19	NA	TRBJ1-6	NA	TGTGCCAGTAGCATAAGCCCGGGGGGCGCGGAATCACCCCTCCACTTT	CASSISPGGAESPLHF
TRBV19	once	TRBJ1-5	NA	TGTGCCAGTAGTATAGTGTCAGGGAATCAGCCCCAGCATTTT	CASSIVSGNQPQHF
TRBV6-5	few	TRBJ2-7	NA	TGTGCCACGTCACAGGCCTACGAGCAGTACTTC	CATSQAYEQYF
TRBV5-4	NA	TRBJ2-7	NA	TGTGCCAGCAGCTTGGCCGGGGGGAGGGGGATTGAGCAGTACTTC	CASSLAGGRGIEQYF
TRBV5-4	few	TRBJ1-4	TRBD1	TGTGCCAGCAGCTCCAACAGGGGCGGTAATGAAAAACTGTTTTTT	CASSSNRGGNEKLFF
TRBV28	NA	TRBJ2-3	TRBD2	TGTGCCATATCTGGTGCTAGCGGCCTCACAGATACGCAGTATTTT	CAISGASGLTDTQYF
TRBV11-2	NA	TRBJ2-1	TRBD2	TGTGCCAGCAGCTTAGATGGGACTAGCAATGAGCAGTTCTTC	CASSLDGTSNEQFF
TRBV6-6	NA	TRBJ2-1	TRBD2	TGTGCCAGCAGTTACTCGGCGGTAGCGGGGGGTATTGAGCAGTTCTTC	CASSYSAVAGGIEQFF
TRBV19	NA	TRBJ2-1	NA	TGTGCCAGTAGTCTCCAGGCATACAATGAGCAGTTCTTC	CASSLQAYNEQFF
TRBV4-3	NA	TRBJ2-1	TRBD2	TGCGCCAGCAGCCTCCCGTGGGGGGGCTCCTACAATGAGCAGTTCTTC	CASSLPWGGSYNEQFF
TRBV5-1	many	TRBJ1-4	NA	TGCGCCAGCAGCTCAATGGCCGCAGGGCAGGAAAAACTGTTTTTT	CASSSMAAGQEKLFF
TRBV19	NA	TRBJ2-1	NA	TGTGCCAGTAGTATGTCCGGGGGCAATGAGCAGTTCTTC	CASSMSGGNEQFF
TRBV5-1	NA	TRBJ1-4	NA	TGCGCCAGCAGCTTAGGACATCCCTCGGGAAAACTGTTTTTT	CASSLGHPSGKLFF
TRBV18	NA	TRBJ1-5	NA	TGTGCCAGCTCAGCGAGAGGGGGAGTAAGTCAGCCCCAGCATTTT	CASSARGGVSQPQHF
TRBV19	NA	TRBJ2-5	NA	TGTGCCAGTAGTATCGGAGCAGGGGGGTGGGAGACCCAGTACTTC	CASSIGAGGWETQYF
TRBV7-3	NA	TRBJ2-5	TRBD2	TGTGCCAGCAGCCCCGGGACTAGTAGTCCCCAGTACTTC	CASSPGTSSPQYF
TRBV28	NA	TRBJ1-5	NA	TGTGCCAGCAGTTTGGGGGGGGTTAGCAATCAGCCCCAGCATTTT	CASSLGGVSNQPQHF
TRBV5-1	NA	TRBJ2-3	NA	TGCGCCAGCAGCTTGGCGGGGGCGGGAGTGTCTTATGATACGCAGTATTTT	CASSLAGAGVSYDTQYF
TRBV4-1	NA	TRBJ1-2	TRBD1	TGCGCCAGCAGCCAAGGGGGAGGCAGGGGGAACTATGGCTACACCTTC	CASSQGGGRGNYGYTF
TRBV29-1	few	TRBJ2-7	TRBD1	TGCAGCGTGACGAGGACAGGGGGGTACGAGCAGTACTTC	CSVTRTGGYEQYF
TRBV15	NA	TRBJ1-5	NA	TGTGCCACCAGCAGAAGGGCAGGGAATCAGCCCCAGCATTTT	CATSRRAGNQPQHF
TRBV10-1	NA	TRBJ2-7	TRBD2	TGCGCCAGCACCGGGACTAGCGGGGGCAAGGCCTACGAGCAGTACTTC	CASTGTSGGKAYEQYF
TRBV5-1	NA	TRBJ1-6	NA	TGCGCCAGCAGCTTGGATGGGGGGAATTCACCCCTCCACTTT	CASSLDGGNSPLHF
TRBV4-2	NA	TRBJ1-2	TRBD1	TGTGCCAGCAGCCAAGACGCCGGGACAGGGGGGTATGGCTACACCTTC	CASSQDAGTGGYGYTF
TRBV6-9	NA	TRBJ1-1	NA	TGTGCCAGCAGACCCCTGGGGCGGGGGCGTAGGGTAACTAGCACTGAAGCTTTCTTT	CASRPLGRGRRVTSTEAFF
TRBV28	NA	TRBJ2-7	NA	TGTGCCAGCAGTTTTCTCCACACCTACGAGCAGTACTTC	CASSFLHTYEQYF
TRBV7-6	NA	TRBJ2-1	TRBD2	TGTGCCAGCAGCTCAAGGACTAGCGGGGGCGATGAGCAGTTCTTC	CASSSRTSGGDEQFF
TRBV2	NA	TRBJ2-7	NA	TGTGCCAGCACCAGGAGCCGGGAAGGGTACGAGCAGTACTTC	CASTRSREGYEQYF